This note documents a single TCR beta chain sequence. The data stem from a study of blood T cell repertoires in COVID-19. Overall study context: Acute and convalescent COVID-19 samples came from the United States, Italy and Spain. The cDNA or gDNA used as material had been derived from T cells, B-cell-depleted T cells, or PBMCs.

The CDR3 is 15 residues long. Trimming removed 4 bases from V and 4 bases from J; junction bases left unmatched: 9. The germline V gene has CDR1 SGDLS and CDR2 YYNGEE. Authors' processing steps: Estimates of nucleated cell counts were drawn from the amplification of reference gene primers. Repertoires were generated with immunoSEQ multiplex PCR, while TCRdb's copy carries only in-frame clones and drops some. V, J and clone size reflect that table, while D and trimming were determined from the DNA. The top ten hold roughly 4.8% of the sample, which has about 77,000 clones, 80% seen once. The origin of this receptor is a woman between 70 and 85 years old with acute or convalescent COVID-19. The J gene is TRBJ1-2, the V gene TRBV9; TRBD1 matches at 8 bases. Material: peripheral blood. CDR3 bases: TGTGCCAGCAGCACCTCGACAGGGGCGAGCTATGGCTACACCTTC. Translation gives CASSTSTGASYGYTF.